This T cell receptor (beta chain) was profiled in a study of T cells after yellow fever vaccination. TCRdb re-derived calls from the 5' RACE reads in MiXCR, one entry per CDR3 protein. The data contain a few hundred thousand distinct CDR3 sequences, roughly 8% of them singletons. At least ten counts were recorded for this clonotype. Source: PBMCs, taken roughly seven weeks after the first yellow fever vaccination. The receptor comes from a man aged 18-30 years who received the YFV17D yellow fever vaccine.

For the CDR3, the DNA is TGCGCCAGCAGCCAAGGGACAGGGTCGGGCTATGGCTACACCTTC. Amino acid sequence: CASSQGTGSGYGYTF. The genes are TRBV4-1 and TRBJ1-2; 8 bases fit TRBD1. CDR1 is MGHRA, CDR2 YSYEKL, per germline. J lost 4 bases, V lost 1 base, and 5 bases had no gene match. The CDR3 covers 15 residues.